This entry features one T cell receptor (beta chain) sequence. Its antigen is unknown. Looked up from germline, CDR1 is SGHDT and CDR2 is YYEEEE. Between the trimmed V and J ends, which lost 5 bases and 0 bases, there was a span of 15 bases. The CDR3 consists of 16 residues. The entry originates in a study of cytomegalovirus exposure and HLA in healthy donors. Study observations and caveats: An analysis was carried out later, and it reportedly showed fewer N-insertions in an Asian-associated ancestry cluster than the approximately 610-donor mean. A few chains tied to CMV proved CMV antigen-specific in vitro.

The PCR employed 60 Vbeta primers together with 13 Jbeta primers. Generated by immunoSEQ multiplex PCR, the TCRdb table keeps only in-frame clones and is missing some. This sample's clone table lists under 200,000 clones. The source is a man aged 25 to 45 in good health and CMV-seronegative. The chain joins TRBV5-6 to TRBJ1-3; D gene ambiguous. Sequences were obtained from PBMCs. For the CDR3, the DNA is TGTGCCAGCAGTTCCCTAACGAGGCTCTCTGGAAACACCATATATTTT. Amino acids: CASSSLTRLSGNTIYF. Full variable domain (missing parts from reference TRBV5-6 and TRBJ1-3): DAGVTQSPTHLIKTRGQQVTLRCSPKSGHDTVSWYQQALGQGPQFIFQYYEEEERQRGNFPDRFSGHQFPNYSSELNVNALLLGDSALYLCASSSLTRLSGNTIYFGEGSWLTVV.